This passage covers 12 T cell receptor beta chains from one sample sequenced in a study of shared clonotypes between healthy human individuals. Sequencing was performed with immunoSEQ multiplex PCR; in TCRdb, only in-frame clones are kept and a portion is missing. The data contain about 700,000 clones, around 90% of them singletons. CD45RO-negative, CCR7-positively selected cells formed the naive CD8 fraction, excluding terminally differentiated effector memory CD45RA+ cells. The sample was naive CD8+ T cells sorted from blood. The receptors here all came from a man in his thirties or forties in good health.

The chain has TRBV27 and TRBJ1-1; perhaps TRBD1 as D (6 bases). CDR3 length: 14 residues. V gave up 1 base and J gave up 5 bases, with 11 bases separating them. The germline V gene encodes CDR1 MNHEY and CDR2 SMNVEV (reference sequence). CDR3 in amino acids: CASSLWGLETEAFF. The CDR3 DNA reads as TGTGCCAGCAGTTTATGGGGGCTCGAGACTGAAGCTTTCTTT.

This chain uses TRBV29-1 with TRBJ1-2; possible D gene TRBD1, 6 bases. The CDR3 has 14 residues. Trimming took 4 bases from V and 0 from J, leaving 12 bases between them. Germline CDR1 SQVTM, CDR2 ANQGSEA. Here the CDR3 DNA reads TGCAGCGTTGGGCCAGGGGCTACTAACTATGGCTACACCTTC. Translation gives CSVGPGATNYGYTF. Combining the CDR3 with reference TRBV29-1 and TRBJ1-2 gives the whole variable domain SAVISQKPSRDICQRGTSLTIQCQVDSQVTMMFWYRQQPGQSLTLIATANQGSEATYESGFVIDKFPISRPNLTFSTLTVSNMSPEDSSIYLCSVGPGATNYGYTFGSGTRLTVV.

The chain links TRBV9 to TRBJ2-1, with a possible D match to TRBD1 (5 bases). V lost 3 bases and J 4 bases, leaving 11 bases between the germline ends. CDR1 is SGDLS and CDR2 is YYNGEE in the germline V gene. The CDR3 loop spans 14 amino acids. The CDR3 nucleotides are TGTGCCAGCAGCGGGGGCCCAGCATACAATGAGCAGTTCTTC. Translated, it gives CASSGGPAYNEQFF.

This chain links TRBV2 with TRBJ2-7; the match to TRBD1 covers 7 bases. Germline-derived CDR1 and CDR2 are SNHLY and FYNNEI. V was clipped by 6 bases and J by 0 bases; unmatched bases: 14. The CDR3 totals 17 residues. CDR3 region: CASSAGTATESSYEQYF. CDR3 in DNA: TGTGCCAGCAGCGCCGGGACAGCTACCGAAAGCTCCTACGAGCAGTACTTC.

The chain has TRBV27 and TRBJ2-1; 7 bases map to TRBD2. This CDR3 is 15 amino acids long. CDR1 and CDR2 (germline): MNHEY, SMNVEV (reference sequence). J lost 9 bases, V lost 2 bases, and 10 bases had no gene match. CDR3 protein: CASSLLAVEYSEQFF. The CDR3 region has the DNA TGTGCCAGCAGTTTACTAGCGGTCGAGTATAGTGAGCAGTTCTTC.

The rearrangement joins TRBV10-3 to TRBJ2-7, with D perhaps TRBD1 or TRBD2 (6 bases each). Germline V gene lookup returns CDR1 ENHRY and CDR2 SYGVKD. The CDR3 runs to 14 residues. V lost 11 bases to trimming and J lost 1 base, with 18 bases between them. This CDR3 is CALRGEKRSYEQYF. CDR3 nucleotide sequence: TGTGCCCTGAGGGGGGAGAAGCGGTCCTACGAGCAGTACTTC.

V gene TRBV4-1 combines with J gene TRBJ2-1; 11 positions match TRBD2. V shed 3 bases and J 6 bases; nucleotides not matched to a gene: 7. This CDR3 has 16 residues. Per the germline V gene, CDR1 is MGHRA and CDR2 is YSYEKL. DNA for the CDR3: TGCGCCAGCAGCCATTTACTAGCGGGAGAAGGCAATGAGCAGTTCTTC. This translates into CASSHLLAGEGNEQFF.

Details on this clone: The same CDR3 arises from other DNA sequences in this sample as well. The V call is TRBV5-4, the J call TRBJ2-7; D is perhaps TRBD2 (5 bases). Between the trimmed V and J ends, which lost 1 base and 3 bases, there was a span of 5 bases. Germline-derived CDR1 and CDR2 are SGHNT and YYREEE (reference sequence). CDR3 length: 12 amino acids. The chain's CDR3 is CASSLRGYEQYF. The CDR3 nucleotides read TGTGCCAGCAGCTTGCGGGGCTACGAGCAGTACTTC.

The chain carries TRBV5-6 and TRBJ2-2; D unresolved. V was pared by 0 bases and J by 3 bases, with 12 bases between. Germline loops: CDR1 SGHDT, CDR2 YYEEEE. The CDR3 has 16 amino acids. For the CDR3, the DNA is TGTGCCAGCAGCTTGGGGCAGGTTCGGGACACCGGGGAGCTGTTTTTT. This gives the protein CASSLGQVRDTGELFF.

This clone was seen a single time. The rearrangement joins TRBV9 to TRBJ2-3; possibly TRBD1 or TRBD2 for D (6 bases each). The ends were cut back, 4 bases at V and 0 bases at J, with 18 bases in the middle. CDR1 SGDLS and CDR2 YYNGEE come from the germline V gene. This CDR3 is 17 amino acids long. The CDR3 region has the DNA TGTGCCAGCAGCTCCGGAGGGGGGTTCACTAGCACAGATACGCAGTATTTT. This sequence encodes CASSSGGGFTSTDTQYF.

The chain recombines TRBV11-1 with TRBJ2-1; 11 bases map to TRBD2. Germline trimming cut 2 bases from V and 6 bases from J; bases unmatched to any gene: 3. The CDR3 covers 15 residues. CDR1 SGHAT and CDR2 FQDESV come from the germline V gene (reference sequence). CDR3: CASSLRSGRANEQFF. DNA for the CDR3: TGTGCCAGCAGCTTACGTAGCGGGAGGGCCAATGAGCAGTTCTTC.

CDR3 DNA sequence: TGTGCCAGCGCCCGCCCAGCGGGAGCTGGCGACGAGCAGTACTTC. Translation gives CASARPAGAGDEQYF. The chain carries TRBV6-4 and TRBJ2-7; TRBD2 matches at 8 bases. The CDR3 spans 15 residues. With 8 bases clipped from V and 5 bases from J, the junction kept 14 bases outside the gene matches. The germline V gene has CDR1 MRHNA and CDR2 SNTAGT.